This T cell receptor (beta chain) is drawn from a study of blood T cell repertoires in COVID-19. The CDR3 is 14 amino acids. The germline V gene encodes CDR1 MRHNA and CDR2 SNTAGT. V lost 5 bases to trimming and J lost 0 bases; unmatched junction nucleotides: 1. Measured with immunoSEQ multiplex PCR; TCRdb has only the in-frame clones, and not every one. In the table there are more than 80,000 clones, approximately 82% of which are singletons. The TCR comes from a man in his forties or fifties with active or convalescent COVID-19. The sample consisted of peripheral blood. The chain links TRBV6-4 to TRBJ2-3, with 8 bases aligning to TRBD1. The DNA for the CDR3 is TGTGCCAGCAGTCAGGGGGCTAGCACAGATACGCAGTATTTT. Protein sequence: CASSQGASTDTQYF.